This T cell receptor (beta chain) came from a study of T cells in women clearing cervical HPV infection. This clone is medium-sized by frequency. Its antigen is as yet unknown. Sequencing ends 3 residues short of the CDR3 end; the germline J gene provides the rest. There are 14 residues in the CDR3. CDR1 LNHNV and CDR2 YYDKDF come from the germline V gene (reference sequence). V was clipped by 4 bases and J by 1 base; unmatched bases: 2. Study-wide results and caveats: Combining TCR richness with V gene abundances gave roughly 0.8 AUC.

Genomic DNA, averaging around 1,200 ng per sample, yielded TCR beta CDR3 via immunoSEQ. Clones were read by immunoSEQ multiplex PCR, and TCRdb kept only the in-frame ones, dropping some. Found here are around 23,000 clones; the top ten clones hold approximately 5.4%. The V call is TRBV15, the J call TRBJ2-3, with TRBD1 identical over 7 bases. This sequence originates from a woman aged 18 to 75 with a cervical HPV16 infection that either progressed to CIN3+ or cleared (not recorded which). The sample comprised blood buffy coat. The CDR3 sequence is CATSIGQGTDTQYF. CDR3 DNA, as far as it was read: TGTGCCACCAGCATAGGACAGGGCACAGATACG.